This T cell receptor (beta chain) emerged from a study of T cells in Graves' hyperthyroidism and ophthalmopathy. Study at large: Peripheral blood was drawn at first diagnosis, prior to all treatment.

This clonotype showed up many times. Using RNA transcripts as the source, TCR beta CDR3 regions were amplified. A first-round RT-PCR of the TCR CDR3 used the HTBI primer set. One entry per CDR3 protein results from TCRdb running MiXCR on the multiplex PCR reads. Counted here are around 300,000 distinct CDR3 sequences, 10% to 15% occurring once; the ten biggest clones make up 7.8%. From approximately 9.3 ml of fresh peripheral blood, PBMCs were isolated. Germline CDR1 and CDR2: MDHEN and SYDVKM. This CDR3 contains 17 residues. The trim removed 1 base at V and 8 bases at J, leaving 13 bases unmatched. The sample taken for sequencing was blood. The rearrangement uses TRBV28 and TRBJ2-1, with 8 bases that match TRBD1. The sequence came from a young woman with Graves' hyperthyroidism that later progressed to Graves' ophthalmopathy. The CDR3 is CASSLYGAGGLNHEQFF. The CDR3 DNA reads TGTGCCAGCAGTTTATATGGAGCAGGGGGCTTGAATCATGAGCAGTTCTTC.